The T cell receptor beta chain under discussion was sequenced for a study of blood T cell repertoires in COVID-19. Looking at the study overall: Material from acute and convalescent COVID-19 was sourced from the United States, Italy and Spain. Sample material is recorded as cDNA or gDNA derived from T cells, B-cell-depleted T cells, or PBMCs.

In the original analysis: Nucleated cell number was recorded as an estimate derived from reference gene primer amplification. Profiled with immunoSEQ multiplex PCR; TCRdb holds only in-frame clones, not every one. V and J calls and clone size come straight from that table; D and trimming were deduced from the DNA. This table has roughly 50,000 clones, around 84% appearing once. This clonotype was sampled from a middle-aged man with acute or convalescent COVID-19. Sample: peripheral blood.

The CDR3 loop reads CASMRGGSYEQYF. The DNA of the CDR3 is TGTGCCAGCATGAGGGGAGGCTCCTACGAGCAGTACTTC. The gene calls are TRBV6-5 and TRBJ2-7, with D maybe TRBD2 (6 bases). This CDR3 comprises 13 residues. In germline, CDR1 is MNHEY, CDR2 SVGAGI. V lost 7 bases to trimming and J lost 0 bases, with 10 bases between them.